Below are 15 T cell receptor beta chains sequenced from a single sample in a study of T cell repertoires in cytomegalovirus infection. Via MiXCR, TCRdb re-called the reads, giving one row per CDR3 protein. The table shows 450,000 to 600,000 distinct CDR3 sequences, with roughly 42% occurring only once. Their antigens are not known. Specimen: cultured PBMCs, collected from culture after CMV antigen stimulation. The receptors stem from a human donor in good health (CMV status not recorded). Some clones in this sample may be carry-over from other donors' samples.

CDR3 bases: TGCAGTGCTAGCCTACCCCCGGGACTAGCGGGCGATACGCAGTATTTT. Residues: CSASLPPGLAGDTQYF. V usage is TRBV20-1 and J usage is TRBJ2-3, with TRBD2 identical over 12 bases. The V gene's germline CDR1 is DFQATT and CDR2 SNEGSKA (reference sequence). Trimming at V came to 3 bases and at J to 6 bases, leaving 10 bases not matched to a gene. The CDR3 has 16 amino acids.

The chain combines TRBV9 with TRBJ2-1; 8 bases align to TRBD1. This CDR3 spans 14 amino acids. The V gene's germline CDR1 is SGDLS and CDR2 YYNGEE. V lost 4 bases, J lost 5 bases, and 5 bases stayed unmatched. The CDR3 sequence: CASSRWTGNNEQFF. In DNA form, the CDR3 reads TGTGCCAGCAGCCGATGGACAGGGAACAATGAGCAGTTCTTC.

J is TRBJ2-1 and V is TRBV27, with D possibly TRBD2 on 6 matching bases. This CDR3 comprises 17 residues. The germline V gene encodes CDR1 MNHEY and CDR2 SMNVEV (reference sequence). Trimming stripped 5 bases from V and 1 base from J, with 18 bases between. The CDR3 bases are TGTGCCAGCAGTCCTCGCGGGGCCTTGAGGTCCTACAATGAGCAGTTCTTC. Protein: CASSPRGALRSYNEQFF.

This CDR3 reads CSASGRRETQYF. The CDR3 DNA follows: TGCAGTGCTAGCGGCAGGCGGGAGACCCAGTACTTC. The V and J genes are TRBV20-1 and TRBJ2-5, with D uncertain. This CDR3 has 12 amino acids. V was trimmed by 3 bases and J by 5 bases, leaving 10 bases between them. The germline V gene has CDR1 DFQATT and CDR2 SNEGSKA (reference sequence).

DNA of the CDR3: TGTGCCAGCAGCTGGGGGACTAGCGGAGCTAGTGAGCAGTTCTTC. Amino acids: CASSWGTSGASEQFF. The chain carries TRBV7-8 and TRBJ2-1; 11 bases are a match to TRBD2. This CDR3 is built from 15 residues. Germline lookup yields CDR1 SGHVS and CDR2 FQNEAQ. Trimming cost V 4 bases and J 9 bases; bases outside gene matches: 8. Variable domain in full (rest from reference TRBV7-8 and TRBJ2-1): GAGVSQSPRYKVAKRGQDVALRCDPISGHVSLFWYQQALGQGPEFLTYFQNEAQLDKSGLPSDRFFAERPEGSVSTLKIQRTQQEDSAVYLCASSWGTSGASEQFFGPGTRLTVL.

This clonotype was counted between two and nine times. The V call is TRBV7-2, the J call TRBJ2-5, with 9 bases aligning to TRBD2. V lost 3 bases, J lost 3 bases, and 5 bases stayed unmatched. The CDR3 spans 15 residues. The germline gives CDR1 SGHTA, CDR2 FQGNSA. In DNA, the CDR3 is TGTGCCAGCAGCTTGGAAGGCGGGGGGGAAGAGACCCAGTACTTC. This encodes CASSLEGGGEETQYF.

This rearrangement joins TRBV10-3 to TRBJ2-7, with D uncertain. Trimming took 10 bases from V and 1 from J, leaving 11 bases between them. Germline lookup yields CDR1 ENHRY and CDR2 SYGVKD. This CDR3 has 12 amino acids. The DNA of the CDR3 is TGTGCCACTGCCCAAAGTTCCTACGAGCAGTACGTC. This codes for CATAQSSYEQYV.

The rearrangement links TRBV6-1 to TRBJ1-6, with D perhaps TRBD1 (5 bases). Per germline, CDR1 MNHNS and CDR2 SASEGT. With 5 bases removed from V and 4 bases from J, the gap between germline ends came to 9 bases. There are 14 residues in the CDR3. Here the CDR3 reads CASSRGEYNSPLHF. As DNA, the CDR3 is TGTGCCAGCAGTCGGGGGGAATATAATTCACCCCTCCACTTT.

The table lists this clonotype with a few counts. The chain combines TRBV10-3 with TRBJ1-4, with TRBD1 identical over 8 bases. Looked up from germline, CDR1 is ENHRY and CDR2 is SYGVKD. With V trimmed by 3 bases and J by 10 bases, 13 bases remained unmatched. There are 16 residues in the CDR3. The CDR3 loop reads CAISDARTGRLRKLFF. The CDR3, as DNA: TGTGCCATCAGTGACGCCCGGACAGGGCGTCTGAGAAAACTGTTTTTT.

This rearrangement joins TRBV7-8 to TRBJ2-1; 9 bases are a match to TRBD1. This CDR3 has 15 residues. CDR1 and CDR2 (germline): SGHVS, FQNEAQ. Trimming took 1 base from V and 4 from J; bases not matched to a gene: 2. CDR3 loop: CASSLGGTGYNEQFF. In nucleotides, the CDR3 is TGTGCCAGCAGCTTAGGTGGGACAGGGTACAATGAGCAGTTCTTC.

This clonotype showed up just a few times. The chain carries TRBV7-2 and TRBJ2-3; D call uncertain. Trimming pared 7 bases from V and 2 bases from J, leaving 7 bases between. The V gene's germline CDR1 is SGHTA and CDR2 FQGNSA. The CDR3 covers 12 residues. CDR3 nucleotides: TGTGCCAGCACCGTGAACACAGATACGCAGTATTTT. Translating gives CASTVNTDTQYF.

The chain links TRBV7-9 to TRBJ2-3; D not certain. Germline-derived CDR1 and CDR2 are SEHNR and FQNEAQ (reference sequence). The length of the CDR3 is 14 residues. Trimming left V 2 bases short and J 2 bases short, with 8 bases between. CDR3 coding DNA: TGTGCCAGCAGCTTAACACAGACCACAGATACGCAGTATTTT. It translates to CASSLTQTTDTQYF.

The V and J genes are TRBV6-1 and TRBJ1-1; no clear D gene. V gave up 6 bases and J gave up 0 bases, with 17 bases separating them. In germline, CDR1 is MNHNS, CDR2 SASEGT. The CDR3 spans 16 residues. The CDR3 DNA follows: TGTGCCAGCAGCCCATGGGGTAAGGGTATGAACACTGAAGCTTTCTTT. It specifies CASSPWGKGMNTEAFF.

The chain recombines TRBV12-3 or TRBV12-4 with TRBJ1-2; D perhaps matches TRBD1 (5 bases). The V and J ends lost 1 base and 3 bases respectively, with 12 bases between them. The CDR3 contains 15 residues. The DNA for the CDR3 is TGTGCCAGCAGTTTAGACTGGACACCCCACTATGGCTACACCTTC. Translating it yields CASSLDWTPHYGYTF.

CDR3: CASSPRDSGGNNEQFF. The CDR3 DNA sequence: TGTGCCAGCAGCCCCAGGGATAGCGGGGGTAACAATGAGCAGTTCTTC. J is TRBJ2-1 and V is TRBV6-2 or TRBV6-3, with TRBD2 matching 9 bases. CDR1 and CDR2 from the germline V gene are MNHEY and SVGEGT. Germline trimming cut 6 bases from V and 5 bases from J; bases unmatched to any gene: 11. This CDR3 has 16 amino acids.